These T cell receptor beta chains were read from a single sample in a study of blood T cell repertoires in COVID-19. Generated by immunoSEQ multiplex PCR, the TCRdb table keeps only in-frame clones and is missing some. The sample lists approximately 220,000 clones; over 70% were seen once. Sequenced input: peripheral blood. The source is a man aged 35 to 55 with acute or convalescent COVID-19. CDR3s include the opening cysteine and the closing phenylalanine or tryptophan. A D gene is named only where the DNA matches it firmly. Where a row states a size, it is once, few, many or the class of an expanded clone; other rows omit it.

D	J	size	V	length	CDR3	DNA
.	TRBJ2-1	.	TRBV9	13	CASSVRLRERQFF	TGTGCCAGCAGCGTACGATTGAGGGAAAGGCAGTTCTTC
.	TRBJ1-2	.	TRBV9	13	CASSVGSGDGYTF	TGTGCCAGCAGCGTAGGGTCGGGGGATGGCTACACCTTC
TRBD1	TRBJ1-1	once	TRBV2	13	CASTVWTGTEAFF	TGTGCCAGCACGGTGTGGACAGGGACTGAAGCTTTCTTT
TRBD1	TRBJ1-3	.	TRBV10-3	16	CAISESAQGSGNTIYF	TGTGCCATCAGTGAGTCGGCACAGGGGTCTGGAAACACCATATATTTT
.	TRBJ2-5	.	TRBV5-6	13	CASRRAGQETQYF	TGTGCCAGCAGGCGGGCAGGCCAAGAGACCCAGTACTTC
TRBD1	TRBJ2-7	.	TRBV7-7	15	CASSPPGQTSYEQYF	TGTGCCAGCAGCCCTCCGGGACAGACATCCTACGAGCAGTACTTC
TRBD1	TRBJ2-2	.	TRBV9	14	CASSVQGAGGELFF	TGTGCCAGCAGCGTACAGGGGGCAGGCGGGGAGCTGTTTTTT
.	TRBJ1-2	.	TRBV5-1	14	CASSLGGTSGGYTF	TGCGCCAGCAGCTTGGGTGGCACCTCTGGCGGCTACACCTTC
TRBD1	TRBJ2-1	.	TRBV19	15	CASSNFGQVYNEQFF	TGTGCCAGTAGTAACTTCGGACAGGTATACAATGAGCAGTTCTTC
.	TRBJ1-6	.	TRBV27	19	CASRSLKAEIRGFLSPLHF	TGTGCCAGCAGATCCTTAAAGGCGGAGATACGGGGTTTCCTTTCACCCCTCCACTTT
TRBD2	TRBJ2-2	.	TRBV5-6	17	CASDDRGTSGLVGELFF	TGTGCCAGCGACGACAGGGGGACTAGCGGTCTGGTCGGGGAGCTGTTTTTT
TRBD2	TRBJ2-3	.	TRBV7-6	16	CASSSGSGRTTDTQYF	TGTGCCAGCAGCTCCGGTAGCGGGAGGACGACAGATACGCAGTATTTT
TRBD1	TRBJ1-2	.	TRBV11-1	13	CASSSGQNYGYTF	TGTGCCAGCAGCTCGGGACAGAACTATGGCTACACCTTC
.	TRBJ2-7	.	TRBV9	14	CASSPASVPYEQYF	TGTGCCAGCAGCCCGGCGAGCGTGCCCTACGAGCAGTACTTC
.	TRBJ1-1	.	TRBV6-5	14	CASSRGGENTEAFF	TGTGCCAGCAGTCGAGGGGGGGAGAACACTGAAGCTTTCTTT
TRBD1	TRBJ1-2	.	TRBV4-2	16	CASSQDTGTGVYGYTF	TGTGCCAGCAGCCAAGATACTGGAACAGGGGTTTATGGCTACACCTTC
TRBD1	TRBJ2-5	.	TRBV5-8	14	CASSPGQAEETQYF	TGTGCCAGCAGTCCGGGACAGGCGGAAGAGACCCAGTACTTC
.	TRBJ2-5	.	TRBV3-1/TRBV3-2	14	CASSQGTLQETQYF	TGTGCCAGCAGCCAAGGGACATTGCAAGAGACCCAGTACTTC
.	TRBJ1-2	.	TRBV10-3	13	CAISVDYKRGYTF	TGTGCCATCAGTGTAGATTATAAACGTGGCTACACCTTC
.	TRBJ1-1	.	TRBV5-4	13	CASSVDTNTEAFF	TGTGCCAGCAGCGTGGACACGAACACTGAAGCTTTCTTT
TRBD2	TRBJ2-3	once	TRBV7-8	15	CASAALAGATDTQYF	TGTGCCAGCGCCGCGTTAGCGGGAGCGACAGATACGCAGTATTTT
TRBD1	TRBJ1-1	.	TRBV4-2	14	CASSRDRSNTEAFF	TGTGCCAGCAGCCGGGACAGGTCCAACACTGAAGCTTTCTTT
.	TRBJ2-7	.	TRBV28	13	CASSYLSSYEQYF	TGTGCCAGCAGTTATTTGAGCTCCTACGAGCAGTACTTC
.	TRBJ1-2	.	TRBV30	15	CAWSVRQEDNYGYTF	TGTGCCTGGAGTGTGCGACAGGAGGATAACTATGGCTACACCTTC
.	TRBJ2-7	.	TRBV18	16	CASSPPSVRSSYEQYF	TGTGCCAGCTCACCACCTAGCGTCCGGAGCTCCTACGAGCAGTACTTC
TRBD2	TRBJ2-5	.	TRBV18	16	CASSPVAGVYQETQYF	TGTGCCAGCTCACCAGTAGCGGGTGTTTACCAAGAGACCCAGTACTTC
.	TRBJ2-2	.	TRBV18	16	CASSPPSAANTGELFF	TGTGCCAGCTCACCACCGTCGGCGGCGAACACCGGGGAGCTGTTTTTT
TRBD1	TRBJ1-2	.	TRBV30	14	CAADAGTGFYGYTF	TGTGCCGCCGATGCCGGGACAGGCTTCTATGGCTACACCTTC
TRBD1	TRBJ1-1	.	TRBV6-2/TRBV6-3	16	CASSYFLGQMNTEAFF	TGTGCCAGCAGTTACTTTCTGGGACAGATGAACACTGAAGCTTTCTTT